The subject of this entry is one TCR beta chain. Its antigen is currently unknown. The data originate from a study of cytomegalovirus exposure and HLA in healthy donors. Findings of the study overall: Most of the CMV-associated TCR beta chains (in a later analysis) appeared to be HLA-restricted. In an earlier analysis, in approximately 570 donors, most V segments appeared productive either ~90% or ~30% of the time. It was reportedly the case that the classifier diagnosed cytomegalovirus status with high specificity and sensitivity. Specific recognition of CMV antigens was confirmed in vitro for a few chains (all CMV-associated).

The germline CDR1 and CDR2 sequences are LNHNV and YYDKDF (reference sequence). This CDR3 spans 15 amino acids. V lost 5 bases and J lost 3, with 13 bases in between. 13 Jbeta primers and 60 Vbeta primers were used for the PCR. The assay was immunoSEQ multiplex PCR, and TCRdb's table has in-frame clones only and misses some. The sample yields 100,000 to 150,000 clones, about 80% seen once. The V and J genes are TRBV15 and TRBJ2-2, with a weak D call TRBD2 (7 bases). Input material: PBMCs. This TCR was recovered from a young man in good health and CMV-seropositive. CDR3: CATSEGGGHTGELFF. As DNA, the CDR3 is TGTGCCACCAGCGAAGGGGGGGGGCACACCGGGGAGCTGTTTTTT. The full variable domain, with the rest looked up from reference TRBV15 and TRBJ2-2, is DAMVIQNPRYQVTQFGKPVTLSCSQTLNHNVMYWYQQKSSQAPKLLFHYYDKDFNNEADTPDNFQSRRPNTSFCFLDIRSPGLGDTAMYLCATSEGGGHTGELFFGEGSRLTVL.